Shown below are 25 T cell receptor beta chains from a single sample sequenced in a study of blood T cells in healthy people across ages. A second PCR of 7 to 11 cycles used a sample-barcoded 5' primer and a J-beta primer mix. TCRdb analysed the 5' RACE reads with MiXCR anew, one entry per CDR3 protein. The sample lists some 1.4 million distinct CDR3 sequences; approximately 38% were seen once. The sequenced material came from blood. The origin of the receptors is a woman between 18 and 30 years old in good health.

This clonotype was picked up a small number of times. The V and J genes are TRBV5-1 and TRBJ2-4; the match to TRBD1 covers 12 bases. CDR3 length equals 16 residues. The germline V gene encodes CDR1 SGHRS and CDR2 YFSETQ. J lost 7 bases, V lost 4 bases, and 9 bases had no gene match. The CDR3 loop is CASSVGTGGFGNIQYF. DNA of the CDR3: TGCGCCAGCAGCGTCGGGACAGGGGGCTTTGGTAACATTCAGTACTTC.

The sample holds many counts of this clonotype. The chain combines TRBV12-3 or TRBV12-4 with TRBJ1-6; D remains ambiguous. The CDR3 is 12 amino acids. V lost 2 bases and J lost 7, with 3 bases in between. The CDR3 sequence: CASSLQNSPLHF. The CDR3 DNA sequence: TGTGCCAGCAGTTTACAGAATTCACCCCTCCACTTT.

The table lists this clonotype with many counts. CDR3 sequence: CASSETQGLAGNEQFF. The CDR3 nucleotides are TGTGCCAGCAGCGAAACTCAGGGACTAGCGGGAAATGAGCAGTTCTTC. The genes are TRBV6-6 and TRBJ2-1, with TRBD2 identical over 13 bases. Germline V gene data show CDR1 as MNHNY and CDR2 as SVGAGI (reference sequence). V shed 6 bases and J 7 bases; nucleotides not matched to a gene: 9. There are 16 residues in the CDR3.

V is TRBV30 and J is TRBJ1-2, with no clear D. Germline-derived CDR1 and CDR2 are GTSNPN and SVGIG (reference sequence). V was cut by 2 bases and J by 7 bases, with 5 bases left in between. This CDR3 has 10 residues. CDR3 nucleotide sequence: TGTGCCTGGAGTAAGAGTGGCTACACCTTC. This gives the protein CAWSKSGYTF.

V usage is TRBV12-3 or TRBV12-4 and J usage is TRBJ2-5, with TRBD2 matching over 15 bases. The CDR3 has 17 residues. Germline trimming cut 10 bases from V and 4 bases from J; bases unmatched to any gene: 13. The CDR3 here is CAKSPAGTSGGSETQYF. The CDR3 coding sequence is TGTGCCAAGTCCCCCGCCGGGACTAGCGGGGGGTCAGAGACCCAGTACTTC.

The chain uses TRBV6-6 and TRBJ2-3; perhaps TRBD2 as D (5 bases). Trimming cost V 5 bases and J 0 bases, with 9 bases left between them. The CDR3 totals 14 residues. Germline V gene data show CDR1 as MNHNY and CDR2 as SVGAGI (reference sequence). The CDR3 DNA reads as TGTGCCAGCAGTCACGGACTGAGCACAGATACGCAGTATTTT. Amino acid sequence: CASSHGLSTDTQYF.

The chain joins TRBV9 to TRBJ2-3, with D perhaps TRBD2 (5 bases). Germline CDR1 reads SGDLS; CDR2 reads YYNGEE. The CDR3 is 16 amino acids. V was shortened by 0 bases and J by 2 bases, with 13 bases between the two germline ends. CDR3 amino acids: CASSVAPSLDTDTQYF. The CDR3 region has the DNA TGTGCCAGCAGCGTAGCTCCTAGCCTAGACACAGATACGCAGTATTTT.

The gene calls are TRBV27 and TRBJ2-1; 14 bases fit TRBD2. The CDR3 spans 19 residues. Looked up from germline, CDR1 is MNHEY and CDR2 is SMNVEV (reference sequence). V shed 5 bases, J shed 12 bases, and the junction held 21 bases outside the gene matches. CDR3 amino acids: CASSPSDPGLAGASFRQFF. The CDR3 DNA follows: TGTGCCAGCAGTCCATCAGATCCGGGACTAGCGGGAGCTAGTTTCCGGCAGTTCTTC.

The chain carries TRBV12-3 or TRBV12-4 and TRBJ2-2; a possible D gene is TRBD1 (6 bases). The CDR3 is 13 residues long. Trimming cost V 2 bases and J 8 bases, with 9 bases left between them. The CDR3 reads CASSLSGVGELFF. The DNA of the CDR3 is TGTGCCAGCAGTTTATCAGGGGTGGGGGAGCTGTTTTTT.

The chain combines TRBV4-1 with TRBJ2-6; D possibly uses TRBD1 or TRBD2 (5 bases each). This CDR3 is 17 amino acids long. Trimming cost V 1 base and J 6 bases, with 16 bases left between them. Germline V gene lookup returns CDR1 MGHRA and CDR2 YSYEKL. DNA of the CDR3: TGCGCCAGCAGCCAAGGTCCAGGGACCCTCTCGGCCAACGTCCTGACTTTC. This codes for CASSQGPGTLSANVLTF.

This clonotype was seen a few times. V usage is TRBV2 and J usage is TRBJ2-6; D uncertain. Germline-derived CDR1 and CDR2 are SNHLY and FYNNEI. The length of the CDR3 is 17 residues. Trimming removed 4 bases at V and 0 bases at J, with 13 bases between. CDR3 in amino acids: CASSVWDPHSGANVLTF. For the CDR3, the DNA is TGTGCCAGCAGTGTTTGGGATCCCCACTCTGGGGCCAACGTCCTGACTTTC.

V gene TRBV19 combines with J gene TRBJ2-3, with no clear D. There are 12 residues in the CDR3. The V gene's germline CDR1 is LNHDA and CDR2 SQIVND (reference sequence). Trimming stripped 3 bases from V and 4 bases from J, with 5 bases between. The CDR3 DNA reads TGTGCCAGTAGTATCCGGCCAGATACGCAGTATTTT. Protein: CASSIRPDTQYF.

The gene calls are TRBV11-2 and TRBJ2-7, with 9 bases matching TRBD1. Unmatched junction bases numbered 4, after V lost 2 bases and J lost 2 bases. The CDR3 totals 15 residues. From germline, CDR1 is SGHAT and CDR2 FQNNGV. CDR3 bases: TGTGCCAGCAGCTTAAGGGGGACAGGGCCCTACGAGCAGTACTTC. Residues: CASSLRGTGPYEQYF.

The chain employs TRBV7-4 and TRBJ2-7; perhaps D is TRBD1 or TRBD2 (5 bases each). The V gene's germline CDR1 is SGHVT and CDR2 SQSDAQ. This CDR3 spans 14 amino acids. The germline V and J ends were trimmed by 4 bases and 2 bases, with 12 bases remaining between them. The CDR3 loop reads CASSWDRQTYEQYF. Written as DNA, the CDR3 is TGTGCCAGCAGCTGGGACCGCCAGACCTACGAGCAGTACTTC.

The chain is built from TRBV6-5 and TRBJ2-1; TRBD2 aligns across 11 bases. Per germline, CDR1 MNHEY and CDR2 SVGAGI. Unmatched junction bases numbered 9, after V lost 7 bases and J lost 4 bases. This CDR3 spans 16 amino acids. The CDR3 DNA reads TGTGCCAGCAACCTTGATGGACTAGCGGGTTACAATGAGCAGTTCTTC. Its translation is CASNLDGLAGYNEQFF.

This clonotype was seen only a few times. The chain recombines TRBV6-6 with TRBJ1-1; perhaps TRBD1 as D (5 bases). This CDR3 region has 11 residues. Germline V gene lookup returns CDR1 MNHNY and CDR2 SVGAGI (reference sequence). V shed 7 bases and J shed 3 bases, with 6 bases lying between them. The CDR3 is CASTGHTEAFF. In DNA form, the CDR3 reads TGTGCCAGCACAGGGCACACTGAAGCTTTCTTT.

This clonotype has a handful of counts. The V and J genes are TRBV7-9 and TRBJ1-4; tentatively, D is TRBD1 (6 bases). The CDR3 runs 16 residues. Germline V gives CDR1 SEHNR, CDR2 FQNEAQ (reference sequence). V shed 5 bases and J shed 4 bases, with 17 bases lying between them. CDR3 region: CASSHPDSIGNEKLFF. In DNA, the CDR3 is TGTGCCAGCAGCCACCCGGACAGCATTGGTAATGAAAAACTGTTTTTT.

This clonotype has only a few counts. The J gene is TRBJ2-3, the V gene TRBV4-1; 8 bases align to TRBD2. This CDR3 has 15 residues. Germline V gives CDR1 MGHRA, CDR2 YSYEKL. V shed 0 bases and J 8 bases; nucleotides not matched to a gene: 7. The DNA of the CDR3 is TGCGCCAGCAGCCAAGATGCTAGCGGGCGGGGTACGCAGTATTTT. Its translation: CASSQDASGRGTQYF.

The V call is TRBV29-1, the J call TRBJ1-5; tentatively, D is TRBD1 (5 bases). Germline lookup yields CDR1 SQVTM and CDR2 ANQGSEA. The CDR3 is made up of 15 amino acids. Trimming took 4 bases from V and 0 from J, leaving 13 bases between them. The CDR3 DNA reads TGCAGCGTTGGATTCGACAGCAATAGCAATCAGCCCCAGCATTTT. The encoded protein is CSVGFDSNSNQPQHF.

As to this clonotype: A read error may produce the germline difference seen at one junction end. The CDR3 loop reads CTSSYEGNNEQFF. As DNA, the CDR3 is TGTACCAGCAGTTACGAAGGGAACAATGAGCAGTTCTTC. The chain joins TRBV6-5 to TRBJ2-1; D unclear. Germline lookup yields CDR1 MNHEY and CDR2 SVGAGI. The CDR3 extends over 13 amino acids.

This clonotype has just a few counts. The J gene is TRBJ2-1, the V gene TRBV20-1; 10 positions agree with TRBD2. After removal of 2 bases from V and 4 bases from J, the junction contained 8 bases not matched to a gene. CDR1 DFQATT and CDR2 SNEGSKA come from the germline V gene (reference sequence). The CDR3 has 16 residues. CDR3 sequence reads: CSARLLAGVRYNEQFF. CDR3 coding DNA: TGCAGTGCTAGACTGCTAGCGGGAGTGCGGTACAATGAGCAGTTCTTC.

The chain recombines TRBV10-1 with TRBJ2-7; D remains unclear. The better agreement between TRBJ2-5 and the DNA end casts doubt on the J call. The CDR3 totals 13 residues. CDR1 is WNHNN and CDR2 is SYGVQD in the germline V gene (reference sequence). CDR3 protein: CASSESIDETQYF. CDR3 DNA sequence: TGCGCCAGCAGTGAGTCGATCGATGAGACCCAGTACTTC.

This clonotype occurred a few times. The CDR3 is CASSDWGQGYYYVEQYF. CDR3 nucleotides: TGTGCCAGCAGTGACTGGGGACAGGGCTACTATTACGTGGAGCAGTACTTC. V is TRBV6-1 and J is TRBJ2-7, with 9 bases identical to TRBD1. The CDR3 covers 17 residues. Trimming at V came to 3 bases and at J to 7 bases, leaving 16 bases not matched to a gene. CDR1 and CDR2 (germline): MNHNS, SASEGT.

Here the CDR3 reads CASSLPTGVRDTQYF. The CDR3 bases are TGTGCCAGCAGCTTACCAACAGGGGTGCGGGATACGCAGTATTTT. This chain joins TRBV7-6 and TRBJ2-3, with 7 nucleotides matching TRBD1. Trimming cost V 2 bases and J 6 bases; bases outside gene matches: 8. Germline V gives CDR1 SGHVS, CDR2 FNYEAQ. The CDR3 runs to 15 residues.

This clonotype was found a few times. The rearrangement joins TRBV12-3 or TRBV12-4 to TRBJ1-5; D unresolved. V was pared by 3 bases and J by 0 bases, with 6 bases between. The CDR3 contains 14 residues. CDR3 protein: CASSLVHSNQPQHF. CDR3 bases: TGTGCCAGCAGTTTGGTACATAGCAATCAGCCCCAGCATTTT.